This TCR beta chain was identified during a study of vaccination effects on CD4 cells after COVID-19 (dated by TCRdb to between 2020 and 2023). Background for the entire study: To identify antigen-specific CD4+ T cell clonotypes by their expansion, the ViraFEST assay first stimulated PBMC with viral peptide pools and then applied TCR sequencing. Cultures from other donors in the study were sequenced with the Oncomine TCR Beta short-read assay on an Illumina iSeq 100. Each well held two million PBMC cultured in IMDM containing around 5% human AB serum, 9.5 to 10 IU/ml IL-2 and gentamicin, along with around 11 ug/ml peptides. A total of 10 COVID-19 convalescent patients and a few SARS-CoV-2-naive healthy vaccine recipients were included in the full study. Two doses of either the BNT162b2 or the mRNA-1273 mRNA SARS-CoV-2 vaccine were administered to participants. SARS-CoV-2 spike-specific CD4+ TCR repertoires from before and after mRNA vaccination were compared in COVID-19 convalescent patients and in infection-naive vaccine recipients.

On the study overall, not on this receptor specifically: Among healthy vaccine recipients, nearly all vaccine-induced clones were SARS-CoV-2 mono-reactive, and only 1 of 255 was cross-reactive with common cold coronaviruses. At late post-vaccination timepoints, both infection-induced and vaccine-induced clones showed marked clonal contraction, consistent with waning T cell responses. Only a small number of convalescent patients were included, and no early post-infection timepoints were available, which limited the study.

The library came from the immunoSEQ multiplex PCR assay. DNA from the cultured and isolated CD4+ T cells underwent TCR beta CDR3 sequencing. As for how the authors treated the data: Non-productive TCR sequences were removed and reads were trimmed to the CDR3 region, keeping CDR3s of at least 7 amino acids. The MANAFEST web app was used to identify antigen-specific clonotypes by comparing expansion in peptide wells with expansion in reference cultures. To count as positive, a clone had to show expansion at FDR<0.05 compared with the reference and with all other wells, an odds ratio above 5, and a frequency above 0.1% in two replicate wells. A clonotype was defined as cross-reactive if the clonotype was significantly expanded both in SARS-CoV-2 spike wells and in at least one common cold coronavirus spike condition. CDR3 similarity was assessed by Levenshtein distance with the stringdist R package, and unrooted trees were built with ape in R 3.6.1. In TCRdb, the immuneACCESS table is reduced to in-frame sequences with V and J assigned. These tables do not hold every clone; where another copy was compared, an unresolved V gene accounts for under half, and the others remain unexplained. D and trimming come from the DNA, and the V and J calls and clone size come from that table. Present in this sample are fewer than 75,000 clones, 77% of which were seen just once. The top ten clones comprise around 2% of the sample.

Comments on this clone: Its antigen is still unknown. The record has no base qualities; no much larger clone is one base away.

After approximately 11 days of culture, CD4+ T cells were isolated with the EasySep CD4+ T cell isolation kit. Negative nucleocapsid antibody results before and after vaccination confirmed that the healthy vaccine recipients had no prior SARS-CoV-2 infection. Half of the culture medium was replaced with fresh IL-2-containing medium on days 3 and 7. Each peptide stimulation condition was cultured in triplicate wells unless otherwise noted. Using Ficoll-Paque Plus gradient centrifugation, PBMC were separated from whole blood and then either used fresh or cryopreserved at -140C. The QIAamp micro DNA kit was used to extract genomic DNA from the cultured CD4+ T cells. CDR3 length: 12 amino acids, cysteine to phenylalanine. CDR3 DNA only is kept here, 36 bases in frame from base 1. V is pruned by 0 bases and J by 13 bases, leaving 4 bases of the junction without a gene match. CDR1 and CDR2 were assigned from the germline V gene (reference sequence) as LGHDT and YNNKEL.

The receptor chain draws on TRBV3-1 (or the pseudogene TRBV3-2) and TRBJ2-5, with TRBD1 matching 8 junction bases. This specimen was CD4+ T cells from PBMCs cultured without peptide, taken before COVID-19 vaccination. This sequence originates from a human donor who received a COVID-19 vaccine. The nucleotide sequence is given as TGTGCCAGCAGCCAAGACCCGGACAGGGTGTACTTC. It codes for CASSQDPDRVYF.